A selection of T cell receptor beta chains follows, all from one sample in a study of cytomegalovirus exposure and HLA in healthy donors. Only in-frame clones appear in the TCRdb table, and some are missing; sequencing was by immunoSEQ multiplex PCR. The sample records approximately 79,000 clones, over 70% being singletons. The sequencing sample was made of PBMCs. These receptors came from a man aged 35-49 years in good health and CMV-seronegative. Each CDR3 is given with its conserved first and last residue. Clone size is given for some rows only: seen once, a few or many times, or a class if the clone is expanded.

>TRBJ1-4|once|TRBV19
CASPSGEKLFF
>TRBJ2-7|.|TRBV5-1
CASTIGLAGGYEQYF
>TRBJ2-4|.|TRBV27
CASSLYARMSDIQYF
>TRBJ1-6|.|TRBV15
CATSLTSGNSPLHF
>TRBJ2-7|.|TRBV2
CASSLRQGPNLWQYF
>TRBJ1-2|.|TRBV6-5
CATGLTGNYGYTF
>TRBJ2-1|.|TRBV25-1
CASSATRGLSSYNEQFF
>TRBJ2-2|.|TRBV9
CASSVDTYANTGELFF
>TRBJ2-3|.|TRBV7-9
CASSSSGTGEDTQYF
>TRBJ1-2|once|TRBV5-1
CASSLGNRDGYTF
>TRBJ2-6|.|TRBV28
CASSFPGIRQRFNSSGANVLTF
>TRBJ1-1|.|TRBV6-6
CASIFRGATEAFF
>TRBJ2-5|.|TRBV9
CASSGGGSGQETQYF
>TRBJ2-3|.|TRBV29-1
CSVTLAGGSTDTQYF
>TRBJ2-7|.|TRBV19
CASRQGTYSYEQYF
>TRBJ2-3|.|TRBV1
CTSSQDPGEVSLAITDTQYF
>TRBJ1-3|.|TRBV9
CASSGTGTGNTIYF
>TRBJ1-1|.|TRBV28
CASSLPGQYTEAFF